This is a list of T cell receptor beta chains from one sample in a study of post-analysis software for immune sequencing data. One entry per CDR3 protein results from TCRdb running MiXCR on the PCR reads. The sample holds approximately 570,000 distinct CDR3 sequences; about 40% are singletons and the top ten take about 1.5%. Sequencing used blood. These receptors were collected from a girl aged 5-17 years with multiple sclerosis. Each CDR3 is given with its conserved first and last residue. The order of the fields is CDR3 DNA, CDR3 protein, V gene, D gene, J gene, clone size. D genes are given only for firm matches. Part of the rows lack a size; the others show once, few, many or a class for expanded clones.

TGTGCCACCAGCAGAGTTGGGTCCAAAGCGAGCGAGCAGTACTTC | CATSRVGSKASEQYF | TRBV15 | - | TRBJ2-7 | -
TGCAGCGTCCCACTTGAGAACGAGCAGTACTTC | CSVPLENEQYF | TRBV29-1 | - | TRBJ2-7 | -
TGTGCCAGCAGCTTGGAATCTAGGAGCACAGATACGCAGTATTTT | CASSLESRSTDTQYF | TRBV5-6 | - | TRBJ2-3 | few
TGCGCCAGCAGCTTGGCCAGGATTAATGAAAAACTGTTTTTT | CASSLARINEKLFF | TRBV5-1 | - | TRBJ1-4 | once
TGTGCCAGCAGCCAAGAGTCAGCGGTAATGTACTTC | CASSQESAVMYF | TRBV3-1 | - | TRBJ2-4 | -
TGCAGCGTTGCAGAGGACAGCCAAGAGACCCAGTACTTC | CSVAEDSQETQYF | TRBV29-1 | - | TRBJ2-5 | many
TGCAGCGTTGAAGATCGAGGACTCCTCGGAGCTGAAGCTTTCTTT | CSVEDRGLLGAEAFF | TRBV29-1 | - | TRBJ1-1 | -
TGCGCCAGCAGCTTGGGAGGGGCCGATGGAAACATTCAGTACTTC | CASSLGGADGNIQYF | TRBV5-1 | - | TRBJ2-4 | few
TGTGCCAGCAGTACACCCCACCGCGGGAGGGCCCACGAGCAGTACTTC | CASSTPHRGRAHEQYF | TRBV12-3/TRBV12-4 | TRBD2 | TRBJ2-7 | -
TGTGCCAGCAGCTTACGGGGGCTTGGCACTGAAGCTTTCTTT | CASSLRGLGTEAFF | TRBV7-6 | - | TRBJ1-1 | -
TGCGCCAGCAGCCCTGGCCCTTCGGTTGGGGACACTGAAGCTTTCTTT | CASSPGPSVGDTEAFF | TRBV4-1 | - | TRBJ1-1 | -
TGTGCCAGCAGCTCCGTGGACAGGAGAAGGGGGCAGTACTTC | CASSSVDRRRGQYF | TRBV7-9 | TRBD1 | TRBJ2-7 | -
TGTGCCAGCAGTCCTCTCCTCAATAATTCACCCCTCCACTTT | CASSPLLNNSPLHF | TRBV12-3/TRBV12-4 | - | TRBJ1-6 | -
TGCGCCAGCAGGGAGTCCGGGACAGGGACTACTGAAGCTTTCTTT | CASRESGTGTTEAFF | TRBV5-1 | TRBD1 | TRBJ1-1 | once
TGTGCCACCAGTGATTTGTTAGACAATGAGCAGTTCTTC | CATSDLLDNEQFF | TRBV24-1 | - | TRBJ2-1 | -
TGTGCCAGCAGTTCCCGATCAAGGACAGCCTCCTACGAGCAGTACTTC | CASSSRSRTASYEQYF | TRBV7-2 | - | TRBJ2-7 | once
TGTGCCAGCAGCCTCGGGACAGCTAGAAATCAGCCCCAGCATTTT | CASSLGTARNQPQHF | TRBV6-5 | TRBD1 | TRBJ1-5 | -
TGTGCCAGCAGCTTGACCCCGACTACTAATGAAAAACTGTTTTTT | CASSLTPTTNEKLFF | TRBV11-2 | - | TRBJ1-4 | -
TGTGCCAGCAGCTTAGAGTTGCGGCAGGGCCGCAGTGAGCAGTTCTTC | CASSLELRQGRSEQFF | TRBV11-2 | - | TRBJ2-1 | few
TGCGCCAGCAGACCTCTAGCGGGAGGCTACAATGAGCAGTTCTTC | CASRPLAGGYNEQFF | TRBV4-1 | TRBD2 | TRBJ2-1 | -
TGTGCCAGCAGCCCAGCGGCGGTAGGTGAGCAGTTCTTC | CASSPAAVGEQFF | TRBV7-2 | - | TRBJ2-1 | few
TGTGCCAGCAGTTTATCGGCGGGAGGGTACAATGAGCAGTTCTTC | CASSLSAGGYNEQFF | TRBV12-3/TRBV12-4 | TRBD2 | TRBJ2-1 | few